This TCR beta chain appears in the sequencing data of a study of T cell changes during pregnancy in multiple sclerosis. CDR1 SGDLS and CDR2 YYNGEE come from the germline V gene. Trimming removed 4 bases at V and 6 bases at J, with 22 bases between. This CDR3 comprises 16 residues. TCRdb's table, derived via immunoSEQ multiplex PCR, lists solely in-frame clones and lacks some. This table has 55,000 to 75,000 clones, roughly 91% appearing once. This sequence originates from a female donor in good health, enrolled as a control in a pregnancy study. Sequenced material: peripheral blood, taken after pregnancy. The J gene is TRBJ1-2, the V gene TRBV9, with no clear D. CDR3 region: CASSLTAGEGANGYTF. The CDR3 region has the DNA TGTGCCAGCAGCCTTACGGCCGGGGAAGGTGCGAATGGCTACACCTTC.